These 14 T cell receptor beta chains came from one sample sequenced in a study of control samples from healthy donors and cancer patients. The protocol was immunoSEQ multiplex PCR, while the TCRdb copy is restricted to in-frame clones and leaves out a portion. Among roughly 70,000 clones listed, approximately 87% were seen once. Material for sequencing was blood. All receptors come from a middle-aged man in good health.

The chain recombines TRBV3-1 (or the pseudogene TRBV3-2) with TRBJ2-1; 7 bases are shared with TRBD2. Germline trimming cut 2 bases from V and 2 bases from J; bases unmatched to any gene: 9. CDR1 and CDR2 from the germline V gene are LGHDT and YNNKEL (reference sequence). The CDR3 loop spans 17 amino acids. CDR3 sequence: CASSQPMGGDPYNEQFF. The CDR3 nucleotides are TGTGCCAGCAGCCAACCTATGGGGGGGGACCCCTACAATGAGCAGTTCTTC.

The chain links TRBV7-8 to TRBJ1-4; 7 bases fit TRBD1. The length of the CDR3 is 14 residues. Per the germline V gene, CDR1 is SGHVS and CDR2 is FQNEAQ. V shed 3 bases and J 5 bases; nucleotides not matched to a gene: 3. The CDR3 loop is CASSLGQPNEKLFF. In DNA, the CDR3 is TGTGCCAGCAGCTTGGGACAGCCAAATGAAAAACTGTTTTTT.

DNA for the CDR3: TGCAGCGTTGAAGAAGGGAGGGGTGCTGAAGCTTTCTTT. It encodes CSVEEGRGAEAFF. The chain employs TRBV29-1 and TRBJ1-1, with D perhaps TRBD1 (5 bases). Germline lookup yields CDR1 SQVTM and CDR2 ANQGSEA. The CDR3 is 13 amino acids. Trimming pared 0 bases from V and 6 bases from J, leaving 11 bases between.

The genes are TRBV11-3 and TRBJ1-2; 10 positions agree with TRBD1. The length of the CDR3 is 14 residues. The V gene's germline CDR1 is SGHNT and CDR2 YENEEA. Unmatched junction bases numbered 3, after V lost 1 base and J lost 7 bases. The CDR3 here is CASSLGQGARGYTF. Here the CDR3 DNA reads TGTGCCAGCAGCTTAGGACAGGGGGCGCGTGGCTACACCTTC.

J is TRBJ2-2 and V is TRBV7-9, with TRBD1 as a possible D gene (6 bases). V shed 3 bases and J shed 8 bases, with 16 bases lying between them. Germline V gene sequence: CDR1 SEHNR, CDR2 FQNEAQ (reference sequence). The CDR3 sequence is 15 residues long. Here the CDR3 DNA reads TGTGCCAGCAGCTTGCTACAGGGTTGGTCTGGGGAGCTGTTTTTT. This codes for CASSLLQGWSGELFF.

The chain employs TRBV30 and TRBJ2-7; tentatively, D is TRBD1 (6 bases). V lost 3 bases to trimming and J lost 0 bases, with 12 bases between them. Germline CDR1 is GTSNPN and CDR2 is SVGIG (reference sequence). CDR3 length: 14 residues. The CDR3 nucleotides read TGTGCCTGGAGACCGACAGGAGGCTCCTACGAGCAGTACTTC. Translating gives CAWRPTGGSYEQYF.

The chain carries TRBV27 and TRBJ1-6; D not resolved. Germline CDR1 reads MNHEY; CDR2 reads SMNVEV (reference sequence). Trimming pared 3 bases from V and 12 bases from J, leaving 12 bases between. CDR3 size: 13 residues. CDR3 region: CASSLTDFRPLHF. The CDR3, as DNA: TGTGCCAGCAGTTTGACGGACTTCAGACCCCTCCACTTT.

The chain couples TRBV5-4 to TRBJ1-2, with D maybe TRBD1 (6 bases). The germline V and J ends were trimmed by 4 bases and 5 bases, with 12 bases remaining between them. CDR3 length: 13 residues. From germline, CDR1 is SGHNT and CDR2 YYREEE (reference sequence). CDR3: CASSLEQGYGYTF. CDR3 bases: TGTGCCAGCAGCCTAGAACAGGGTTATGGCTACACCTTC.

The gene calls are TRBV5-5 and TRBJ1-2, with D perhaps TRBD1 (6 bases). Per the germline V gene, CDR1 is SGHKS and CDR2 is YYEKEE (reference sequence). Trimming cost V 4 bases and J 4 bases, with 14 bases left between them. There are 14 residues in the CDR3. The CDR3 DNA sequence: TGTGCCAGCAGCGACACAGGGTTTGCCTATGGCTACACCTTC. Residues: CASSDTGFAYGYTF.

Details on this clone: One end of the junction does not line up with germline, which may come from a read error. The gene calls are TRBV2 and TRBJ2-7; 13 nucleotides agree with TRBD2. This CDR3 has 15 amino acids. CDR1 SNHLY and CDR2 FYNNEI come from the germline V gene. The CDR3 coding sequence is TGTACCAGCAGGACCCGGACTAGCGGGAGCTACGAGCAGTACTTC. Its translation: CTSRTRTSGSYEQYF.

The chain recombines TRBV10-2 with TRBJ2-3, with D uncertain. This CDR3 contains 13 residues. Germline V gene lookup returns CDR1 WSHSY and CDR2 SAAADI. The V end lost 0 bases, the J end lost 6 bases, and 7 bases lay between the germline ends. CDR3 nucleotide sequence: TGCGCCAGCAGTGAGTCCGTGTGGGATACGCAGTATTTT. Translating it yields CASSESVWDTQYF.

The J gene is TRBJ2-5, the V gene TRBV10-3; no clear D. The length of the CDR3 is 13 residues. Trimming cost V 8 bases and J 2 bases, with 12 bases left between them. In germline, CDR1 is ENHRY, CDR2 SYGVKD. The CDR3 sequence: CAIALAVQETQYF. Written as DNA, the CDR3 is TGTGCCATCGCCTTAGCAGTTCAAGAGACCCAGTACTTC.

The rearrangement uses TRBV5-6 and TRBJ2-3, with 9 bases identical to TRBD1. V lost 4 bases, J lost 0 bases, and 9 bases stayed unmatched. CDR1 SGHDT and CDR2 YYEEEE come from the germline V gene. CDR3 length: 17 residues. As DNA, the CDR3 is TGTGCCAGCAGCGGGACAGGGTGGGGCCCTAGCACAGATACGCAGTATTTT. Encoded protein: CASSGTGWGPSTDTQYF.

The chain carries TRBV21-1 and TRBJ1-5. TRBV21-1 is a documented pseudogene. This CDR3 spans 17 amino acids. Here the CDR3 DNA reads TGTGCCAGCAGGCAACAAAAAGGGGGGCATAGCAATCAGCCCCAGCATTTT. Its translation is CASRQQKGGHSNQPQHF.